Sequencing of this T cell receptor beta chain was carried out in a study of shared T cell receptors in the human thymus. The V and J ends lost 2 bases and 2 bases respectively, with 8 bases between them. CDR3 size: 14 residues. CDR1 is SGHDT, CDR2 YYEEEE, per germline. TCRdb's copy holds only in-frame clones and misses some; the assay was immunoSEQ multiplex PCR. The sample records some 660,000 clones, over 75% being singletons. The sample was also reused in another study, on human thymus T cells. From that second work: As related research reported, thymic repertoires overlapped highly among unrelated individuals.

Sequences were obtained from thymocytes. The chain recombines TRBV5-6 with TRBJ1-3; D unclear. The receptor comes from a boy under two years old with a congenital heart defect. CDR3 bases: TGTGCCAGCAGCTTATGGGAGACTGGAAACACCATATATTTT. Protein product: CASSLWETGNTIYF. The full variable domain, completed using reference TRBV5-6 and TRBJ1-3, is DAGVTQSPTHLIKTRGQQVTLRCSPKSGHDTVSWYQQALGQGPQFIFQYYEEEERQRGNFPDRFSGHQFPNYSSELNVNALLLGDSALYLCASSLWETGNTIYFGEGSWLTVV.